The rows below give T cell receptor beta chains drawn from one sample of a study of T cells in Graves' hyperthyroidism and ophthalmopathy. TCRdb ran MiXCR on the multiplex PCR reads and lists one entry per CDR3 protein. The sample has 250,000 to 300,000 distinct CDR3 sequences, roughly 19% seen once. Sequencing was performed on blood. The receptors originated from a middle-aged man with Graves' ophthalmopathy. The CDR3 runs from the conserved cysteine through the conserved F or W. D genes are given only for firm matches. Size values are once, few and many counts, or a class for expanded clones, and some rows have none.

V gene	clone size	D gene	J gene	CDR3 protein	CDR3 DNA
TRBV3-1	many	-	TRBJ2-3	CASSPSKGTQYF	TGTGCCAGCAGCCCAAGTAAAGGAACGCAGTATTTT
TRBV7-9	few	TRBD2	TRBJ2-5	CASSSGGTSGTQYF	TGTGCCAGCAGCAGCGGCGGGACTAGCGGAACCCAGTACTTC
TRBV30	-	-	TRBJ1-1	CAWSVRVAGNPQAFF	TGTGCCTGGAGTGTACGAGTGGCAGGGAACCCCCAAGCTTTCTTT
TRBV19	-	-	TRBJ1-6	CASSIGRQNNSPLHF	TGTGCCAGTAGTATTGGGAGACAGAATAATTCACCCCTCCACTTT
TRBV10-1	few	-	TRBJ2-1	CASSESGAGRDEQFF	TGCGCCAGCAGTGAGTCAGGAGCCGGCCGGGATGAGCAGTTCTTC
TRBV9	-	TRBD1	TRBJ2-5	CASSVEGQPQETQYF	TGTGCCAGCAGCGTAGAGGGACAGCCACAAGAGACCCAGTACTTC
TRBV28	few	-	TRBJ1-1	CASSQGNLNTEAFF	TGTGCCAGCAGCCAGGGGAATTTGAACACTGAAGCTTTCTTT
TRBV5-1	few	TRBD2	TRBJ2-4	CASSLSSGSNIQYF	TGCGCCAGCAGCTTGTCTAGCGGGAGTAACATTCAGTACTTC
TRBV28	few	-	TRBJ2-5	CASSLWESLGGETQYF	TGTGCCAGCAGTTTATGGGAGTCCCTAGGGGGGGAGACCCAGTACTTC
TRBV5-1	many	-	TRBJ1-1	CASSWDLNTEAFF	TGCGCCAGCAGCTGGGACTTGAACACTGAAGCTTTCTTT
TRBV7-9	-	-	TRBJ2-5	CASSPLGQRGETQYF	TGTGCCAGCAGCCCCCTAGGGCAAAGGGGGGAGACCCAGTACTTC
TRBV6-1	-	-	TRBJ1-4	CASSGSGTGREKLFF	TGTGCCAGCAGTGGAAGCGGGACGGGGAGGGAAAAACTGTTTTTT
TRBV28	many	-	TRBJ2-3	CASSPALDTQYF	TGTGCCAGCAGTCCGGCCCTAGATACGCAGTATTTT
TRBV5-8	few	-	TRBJ2-3	CASSLGNVAADTQYF	TGTGCCAGCAGCTTGGGGAACGTTGCCGCAGATACGCAGTATTTT
TRBV10-3	-	TRBD1	TRBJ1-5	CAISTGASNQPQHF	TGTGCCATTTCGACAGGGGCTAGCAATCAGCCCCAGCATTTT
TRBV7-3	-	-	TRBJ2-6	CASSLRDTRSGANVLTF	TGTGCCAGCAGCCTGAGGGACACCCGCTCTGGGGCCAACGTCCTGACTTTC
TRBV6-1	once	-	TRBJ1-2	CASTPSRNYGYTF	TGTGCCAGCACCCCCAGCCGGAACTATGGCTACACCTTC
TRBV5-1	many	TRBD1	TRBJ1-1	CASSLEGGGRNTEAFF	TGCGCCAGCAGCTTGGAAGGGGGCGGTAGGAACACTGAAGCTTTCTTT
TRBV6-1	few	-	TRBJ1-5	CASRQELTGPNQPQHF	TGTGCCAGCAGGCAGGAGCTTACAGGTCCCAATCAGCCCCAGCATTTT
TRBV24-1	-	-	TRBJ2-5	CATSAVGGGETQYF	TGTGCCACCAGTGCCGTGGGGGGCGGGGAGACCCAGTACTTC
TRBV5-1	many	-	TRBJ1-2	CASSPTGQYGYTF	TGCGCCAGCAGCCCCACCGGACAGTATGGCTACACCTTC
TRBV6-1	few	TRBD2	TRBJ2-7	CASSEHLAGGPRGEQYF	TGTGCCAGCAGTGAACATCTAGCGGGAGGACCCCGGGGCGAGCAGTACTTC
TRBV5-1	few	TRBD2	TRBJ2-1	CASSFTSGTTIEQFF	TGCGCCAGCAGCTTCACTAGCGGCACGACAATTGAGCAGTTCTTC
TRBV29-1	-	-	TRBJ1-4	CSVETTGGREKLFF	TGCAGCGTTGAAACGACAGGTGGGAGAGAAAAACTGTTTTTT
TRBV5-1	-	TRBD2	TRBJ2-7	CASSLGTSGSGHPYEQYF	TGCGCCAGCAGCCTGGGGACTAGCGGGAGTGGCCACCCCTACGAGCAGTACTTC
TRBV20-1	many	TRBD1	TRBJ1-5	CSARAGGRGNQPQHF	TGCAGTGCTAGAGCAGGGGGTCGTGGCAATCAGCCCCAGCATTTT
TRBV28	few	-	TRBJ2-3	CASNLRAGLDWDTQYF	TGTGCCAGCAACTTAAGGGCAGGGCTGGATTGGGATACGCAGTATTTT
TRBV27	-	-	TRBJ1-6	CASSLSPLRAGARGSPLHF	TGTGCCAGCAGTTTATCTCCCCTCCGCGCAGGGGCCAGAGGTTCACCCCTCCACTTT
TRBV27	few	TRBD2	TRBJ2-7	CASSLTGLAPYEQYF	TGTGCCAGCAGTTTAACGGGACTAGCTCCCTACGAGCAGTACTTC
TRBV7-3	many	TRBD2	TRBJ2-1	CASSLTPGGGYEQFF	TGTGCCAGCAGCTTAACCCCGGGAGGAGGGTATGAGCAGTTCTTC
TRBV6-5	-	-	TRBJ2-1	CASSQGRWGNEQFF	TGTGCCAGCAGTCAGGGAAGGTGGGGCAATGAGCAGTTCTTC
TRBV7-2	few	-	TRBJ1-5	CASSLVSIDQPQHF	TGTGCCAGCAGCTTAGTATCCATCGATCAGCCCCAGCATTTT
TRBV10-3	-	-	TRBJ2-1	CAVTGEGEQFF	TGTGCCGTGACAGGGGAGGGTGAGCAGTTCTTC
TRBV5-1	few	-	TRBJ2-7	CASTVDPSSYEQYF	TGCGCCAGCACCGTCGATCCAAGCTCCTACGAGCAGTACTTC
TRBV20-1	few	TRBD2	TRBJ2-3	CSATLASGTENITDTQYF	TGCAGTGCTACTCTAGCTAGCGGGACAGAAAACATCACAGATACGCAGTATTTT
TRBV29-1	-	TRBD1	TRBJ1-3	CSVLGQDISGNTIYF	TGCAGCGTGCTCGGACAGGACATCTCTGGAAACACCATATATTTT
TRBV11-2	few	TRBD1	TRBJ2-7	CASSSGQAPNEQYF	TGTGCCAGCAGCTCCGGACAGGCCCCTAACGAGCAGTACTTC
TRBV7-3	many	TRBD2	TRBJ2-2	CASSPGLAGTGELFF	TGTGCCAGCAGCCCAGGACTAGCGGGAACCGGGGAGCTGTTTTTT
TRBV20-1	-	TRBD1	TRBJ2-7	CSARGTGGADYEQYF	TGCAGTGCTAGAGGGACAGGGGGCGCAGACTACGAGCAGTACTTC
TRBV4-1	many	-	TRBJ2-1	CASSQDRYYQFF	TGCGCCAGCAGCCAAGATCGATATTATCAGTTCTTC
TRBV12-3/TRBV12-4	many	-	TRBJ2-7	CASSQRQGSGEQYF	TGTGCCAGCAGCCAAAGGCAGGGCTCGGGAGAGCAGTACTTC
TRBV7-9	-	-	TRBJ2-6	CASSLPGANVVLTF	TGTGCCAGCAGCTTACCGGGGGCCAACGTCGTCCTGACTTTC
TRBV7-9	-	-	TRBJ1-5	CASSTVGQGSRVQPQHF	TGTGCCAGCAGCACCGTGGGTCAGGGGAGTAGAGTGCAGCCCCAGCATTTT
TRBV6-1	many	TRBD2	TRBJ2-7	CASRETSKVYEQYF	TGTGCCAGCAGAGAGACTAGCAAGGTCTACGAGCAGTACTTC
TRBV29-1	few	-	TRBJ2-1	CSVERLVQGHQNEQFF	TGCAGCGTTGAAAGACTAGTTCAGGGACATCAAAATGAGCAGTTCTTC
TRBV7-9	-	-	TRBJ2-5	CASSLYAGGETQYF	TGTGCCAGCAGCTTATATGCAGGCGGGGAGACCCAGTACTTC
TRBV7-6	-	TRBD2	TRBJ2-7	CASSPTSGGYEQYF	TGTGCCAGCAGCCCAACTAGCGGGGGCTACGAGCAGTACTTC
TRBV2	many	-	TRBJ2-7	CAFSRDGRSYEQYF	TGTGCCTTCAGCAGGGACGGGAGAAGCTACGAGCAGTACTTC